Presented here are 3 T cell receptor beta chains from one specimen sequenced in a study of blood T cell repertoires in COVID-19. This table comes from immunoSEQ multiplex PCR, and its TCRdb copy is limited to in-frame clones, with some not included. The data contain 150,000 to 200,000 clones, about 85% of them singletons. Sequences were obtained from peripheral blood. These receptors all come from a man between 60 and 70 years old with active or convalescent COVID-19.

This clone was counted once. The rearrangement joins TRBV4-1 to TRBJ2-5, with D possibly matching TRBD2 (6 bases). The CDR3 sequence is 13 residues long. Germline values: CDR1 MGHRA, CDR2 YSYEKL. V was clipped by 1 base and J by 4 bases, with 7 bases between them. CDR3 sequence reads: CASSQGLVETQYF. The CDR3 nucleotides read TGCGCCAGCAGCCAAGGACTAGTAGAGACCCAGTACTTC.

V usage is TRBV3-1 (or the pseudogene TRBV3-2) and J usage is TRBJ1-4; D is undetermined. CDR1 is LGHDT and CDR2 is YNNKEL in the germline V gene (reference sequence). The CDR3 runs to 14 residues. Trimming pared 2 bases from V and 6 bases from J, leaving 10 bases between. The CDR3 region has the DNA TGTGCCAGCAGCCAAAACGGCCGGGATGAAAAACTGTTTTTT. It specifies CASSQNGRDEKLFF.

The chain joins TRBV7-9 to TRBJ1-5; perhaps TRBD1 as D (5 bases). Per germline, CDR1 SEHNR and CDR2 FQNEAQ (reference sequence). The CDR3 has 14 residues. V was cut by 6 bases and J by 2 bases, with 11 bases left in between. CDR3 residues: CASSDGGGNQPQHF. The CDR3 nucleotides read TGTGCCAGCAGTGACGGAGGGGGCAATCAGCCCCAGCATTTT. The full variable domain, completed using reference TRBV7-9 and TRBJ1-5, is DTGVSQNPRHKITKRGQNVTFRCDPISEHNRLYWYRQTLGQGPEFLTYFQNEAQLEKSRLLSDRFSAERPKGSFSTLEIQRTEQGDSAMYLCASSDGGGNQPQHFGDGTRLSIL.